Listed here are 14 T cell receptor beta chains from one sample, sequenced in a study of cytomegalovirus exposure and HLA in healthy donors. The PCR used 60 Vbeta and 13 Jbeta primers. The method was immunoSEQ multiplex PCR; TCRdb's version includes in-frame clones alone and lacks a portion of them. The repertoire holds under 200,000 clones, 75% to 90% seen once, with roughly 1.9% in the top ten. The sequenced material came from PBMCs. The source is a human donor in good health.

The rearrangement joins TRBV2 to TRBJ2-3; tentative D call: TRBD2 (5 bases). The V gene lost 7 bases and the J gene lost 2 bases, with 13 bases spanning the gap. The CDR3 spans 14 residues. In germline, CDR1 is SNHLY, CDR2 FYNNEI. In nucleotides, the CDR3 is TGTGCCAGCACCGTAGCGAGGAACACAGATACGCAGTATTTT. This translates into CASTVARNTDTQYF.

This chain links TRBV25-1 with TRBJ1-1; D remains unclear. Trimming removed 1 base from V and 5 bases from J, with 17 bases in between. Per germline, CDR1 MGHDK and CDR2 SYGVNS. The CDR3 extends over 16 amino acids. As DNA, the CDR3 is TGTGCCAGCAGTGAATTTAGGGCGAGCGGAGGTACTGAAGCTTTCTTT. It translates to CASSEFRASGGTEAFF.

The rearrangement links TRBV19 to TRBJ2-7; 13 bases are a match to TRBD2. V gave up 5 bases and J gave up 5 bases; unmatched junction bases: 9. The CDR3 has 16 amino acids. CDR1 and CDR2 from the germline V gene are LNHDA and SQIVND (reference sequence). The CDR3 DNA sequence: TGTGCCAGTAGTGGACTAGCGGGGGATAAAGGCCACGAGCAGTACTTC. Amino acids: CASSGLAGDKGHEQYF.

The chain uses TRBV19 and TRBJ1-1; D is unclear. CDR1 and CDR2 from the germline V gene are LNHDA and SQIVND (reference sequence). V lost 0 bases, J lost 7 bases, and 9 bases lay in between. This CDR3 region has 13 residues. CDR3: CASSIDLDFEAFF. CDR3 nucleotides: TGTGCCAGTAGTATAGATCTCGACTTTGAAGCTTTCTTT. The variable domain in full, completed from reference TRBV19 and TRBJ1-1, reads DGGITQSPKYLFRKEGQNVTLSCEQNLNHDAMYWYRQDPGQGLRLIYYSQIVNDFQKGDIAEGYSVSREKKESFPLTVTSAQKNPTAFYLCASSIDLDFEAFFGQGTRLTVV.

The V call is TRBV7-8, the J call TRBJ1-2, with a possible D match to TRBD1 (6 bases). Germline CDR1 is SGHVS and CDR2 is FQNEAQ. The CDR3 length is 14 residues. Trimming left V 8 bases short and J 4 bases short, with 17 bases between. The CDR3 DNA reads TGTGCCAGCCGCCCGGGGGGGGGCCTCTATGGCTACACCTTC. Its translation: CASRPGGGLYGYTF. Complete variable domain (other parts from reference TRBV7-8 and TRBJ1-2): GAGVSQSPRYKVAKRGQDVALRCDPISGHVSLFWYQQALGQGPEFLTYFQNEAQLDKSGLPSDRFFAERPEGSVSTLKIQRTQQEDSAVYLCASRPGGGLYGYTFGSGTRLTVV.

The V and J genes are TRBV25-1 and TRBJ2-3, with 7 bases lining up with TRBD2. Trimming cost V 1 base and J 9 bases; bases outside gene matches: 1. Per germline, CDR1 MGHDK and CDR2 SYGVNS. The CDR3 loop spans 12 amino acids. CDR3 in DNA: TGTGCCAGCAGTGAATTGGGGGGGACGCAGTATTTT. This codes for CASSELGGTQYF.

With regard to this clone: Other DNA sequences within the sample encode an identical CDR3. This chain joins TRBV5-1 and TRBJ2-5, with a weak D call TRBD1 (5 bases). CDR1 is SGHRS, CDR2 YFSETQ, per germline. Trimming stripped 2 bases from V and 5 bases from J, with 10 bases between. The CDR3 runs to 13 residues. The CDR3 reads CASSLAGWETQYF. The DNA for the CDR3 is TGCGCCAGCAGCTTAGCAGGGTGGGAGACCCAGTACTTC.

Notes on this clone: Other DNA sequences in the sample encode the same CDR3. V usage is TRBV6-5 and J usage is TRBJ1-1; TRBD1 matches at 7 bases. Germline loops: CDR1 MNHEY, CDR2 SVGAGI. V lost 6 bases, J lost 2 bases, and 3 bases stayed unmatched. The CDR3 is 13 residues long. The CDR3 sequence is CASSRTGNTEAFF. In DNA form, the CDR3 reads TGTGCCAGCAGCAGGACAGGAAACACTGAAGCTTTCTTT.

This clone turned up a few times. The gene calls are TRBV9 and TRBJ1-1; perhaps TRBD1 as D (6 bases). The V end lost 5 bases, the J end lost 11 bases, and 13 bases lay between the germline ends. Germline V gene lookup returns CDR1 SGDLS and CDR2 YYNGEE. CDR3 length: 11 amino acids. The CDR3 loop reads CASRSGGRAFF. CDR3 coding DNA: TGTGCCAGCAGGTCGGGGGGGCGCGCTTTCTTT.

V is TRBV7-2 and J is TRBJ1-5, with unresolved D. The CDR3 totals 12 residues. The germline gives CDR1 SGHTA, CDR2 FQGNSA. Trimming took 6 bases from V and 5 from J, leaving 8 bases between them. The CDR3 reads CASRRGDQPQHF. The CDR3 DNA reads as TGTGCCAGCAGACGCGGGGATCAGCCCCAGCATTTT.

The V and J genes are TRBV5-5 and TRBJ1-2; 10 bases map to TRBD1. There are 14 residues in the CDR3. V shed 4 bases, J shed 5 bases, and the junction held 5 bases outside the gene matches. Per germline, CDR1 SGHKS and CDR2 YYEKEE (reference sequence). The chain's CDR3 is CASSGPGQGYGYTF. The CDR3 bases are TGTGCCAGCAGCGGACCGGGACAGGGGTATGGCTACACCTTC.

This clone was counted a few times. The rearrangement joins TRBV2 to TRBJ2-7; 7 nucleotides match TRBD1. The CDR3 length is 14 residues. Germline V gene lookup returns CDR1 SNHLY and CDR2 FYNNEI. J gave up 0 bases and V 5 bases, and 4 bases lay outside the gene matches. The CDR3 DNA is TGTGCCAGCAGTTTGGACAGGTCCTCCTACGAGCAGTACTTC. Translating it yields CASSLDRSSYEQYF.

V and J are TRBV7-9 and TRBJ1-4, with 7 bases identical to TRBD1. This CDR3 is built from 15 residues. Germline V lookup: CDR1 SEHNR, CDR2 FQNEAQ (reference sequence). V lost 4 bases and J lost 6; bases outside the gene matches: 8. The CDR3 sequence: CASSSLQGNYEKLFF. The CDR3 DNA sequence: TGTGCCAGCAGCTCCTTACAGGGGAATTATGAAAAACTGTTTTTT. The full variable domain, with the rest looked up from reference TRBV7-9 and TRBJ1-4, is DTGVSQNPRHKITKRGQNVTFRCDPISEHNRLYWYRQTLGQGPEFLTYFQNEAQLEKSRLLSDRFSAERPKGSFSTLEIQRTEQGDSAMYLCASSSLQGNYEKLFFGSGTQLSVL.

This rearrangement joins TRBV5-5 to TRBJ2-1; D not resolved. Germline values: CDR1 SGHKS, CDR2 YYEKEE (reference sequence). V lost 4 bases and J lost 4, with 18 bases in between. The CDR3 contains 16 residues. CDR3: CASSPILAPQYNEQFF. The CDR3 nucleotides read TGTGCCAGCAGCCCCATCTTGGCCCCCCAATACAATGAGCAGTTCTTC.